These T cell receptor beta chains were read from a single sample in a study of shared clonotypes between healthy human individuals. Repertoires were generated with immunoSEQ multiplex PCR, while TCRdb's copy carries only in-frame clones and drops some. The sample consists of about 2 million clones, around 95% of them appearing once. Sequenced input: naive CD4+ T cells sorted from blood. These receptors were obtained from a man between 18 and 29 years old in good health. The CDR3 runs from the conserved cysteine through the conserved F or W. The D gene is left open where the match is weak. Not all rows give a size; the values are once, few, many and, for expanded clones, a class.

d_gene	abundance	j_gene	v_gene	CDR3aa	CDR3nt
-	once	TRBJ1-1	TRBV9	CASSDYRNTEAFF	TGTGCCAGCAGCGATTACAGGAACACTGAAGCTTTCTTT
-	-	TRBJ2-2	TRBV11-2	CASSLGPAYTGELFF	TGTGCCAGCAGCCTCGGCCCCGCCTACACCGGGGAGCTGTTTTTT
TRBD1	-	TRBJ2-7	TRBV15	CATSRGFRDRGIEQYF	TGTGCCACCAGCAGAGGTTTCCGGGACAGGGGTATCGAGCAGTACTTC
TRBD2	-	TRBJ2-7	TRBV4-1	CASSQAFSGMGYEQYF	TGCGCCAGCAGCCAAGCCTTCAGCGGGATGGGCTACGAGCAGTACTTC
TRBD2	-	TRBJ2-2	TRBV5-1	CASSLGLAKGELFF	TGCGCCAGCAGCCTCGGACTAGCAAAGGGGGAGCTGTTTTTT
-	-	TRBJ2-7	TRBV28	CASSFSFFRVSYEQYF	TGTGCCAGCAGTTTTTCTTTCTTTAGGGTCTCCTACGAGCAGTACTTC
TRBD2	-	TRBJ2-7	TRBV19	CASSIPRASGRSEQYF	TGTGCCAGTAGTATCCCCCGGGCCAGCGGGAGAAGCGAGCAGTACTTC
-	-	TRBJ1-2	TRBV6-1	CASSPTGLRGYTF	TGTGCCAGCAGTCCGACAGGATTGAGAGGCTACACCTTC
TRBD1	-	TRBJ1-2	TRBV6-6	CASSHDRAGGYTF	TGTGCCAGCAGCCATGACAGGGCGGGCGGCTACACCTTC
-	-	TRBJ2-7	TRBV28	CASSLFSTKGTYEQYF	TGTGCCAGCAGTTTATTTTCGACAAAGGGTACCTACGAGCAGTACTTC
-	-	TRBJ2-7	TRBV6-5	CASRGGLEQYF	TGTGCCAGCAGGGGGGGTTTGGAGCAGTACTTC
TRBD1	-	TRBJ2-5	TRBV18	CASSPQGQGETQYF	TGTGCCAGCTCACCCCAGGGACAGGGCGAGACCCAGTACTTC
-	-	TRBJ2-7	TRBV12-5	CASGLEGIHEQYF	TGTGCTAGTGGTTTAGAAGGGATCCACGAGCAGTACTTC
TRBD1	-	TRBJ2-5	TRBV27	CASRRQGAETQYF	TGTGCCAGCCGTAGACAGGGCGCGGAGACCCAGTACTTC
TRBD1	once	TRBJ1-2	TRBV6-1	CASREDRAGNYGYTF	TGTGCCAGCAGGGAAGACAGGGCCGGAAACTATGGCTACACCTTC
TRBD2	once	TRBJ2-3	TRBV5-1	CASRALAGVADTQYF	TGCGCCAGCAGGGCACTAGCGGGAGTCGCAGATACGCAGTATTTT
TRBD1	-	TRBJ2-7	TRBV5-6	CASSLLGQGGRYEQYF	TGTGCCAGCAGCTTGCTGGGACAGGGAGGACGGTACGAGCAGTACTTC
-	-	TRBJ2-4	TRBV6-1	CASSDGLLAKNIQYF	TGTGCCAGCAGTGACGGGCTACTAGCCAAAAACATTCAGTACTTC
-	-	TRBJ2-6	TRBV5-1	CASSSRARDSGANVLTF	TGCGCCAGCAGCTCCCGGGCCCGGGACTCTGGGGCCAACGTCCTGACTTTC
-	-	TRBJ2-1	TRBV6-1	CASSEEVSASYNEQFF	TGTGCCAGCAGTGAAGAAGTTAGCGCGTCCTACAATGAGCAGTTCTTC
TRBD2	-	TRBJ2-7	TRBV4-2	CASSHIGGGPSYEQYF	TGTGCCAGCAGCCACATAGGCGGGGGTCCCTCCTACGAGCAGTACTTC
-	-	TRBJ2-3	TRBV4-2	CASSQDGTVSTDTQYF	TGTGCCAGCAGCCAAGATGGGACGGTAAGCACAGATACGCAGTATTTT
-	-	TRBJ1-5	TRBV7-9	CASSLTGPSNQPQHF	TGTGCCAGCAGCTTGACGGGGCCAAGCAATCAGCCCCAGCATTTT
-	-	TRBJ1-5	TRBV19	CASSMRGASNQPQHF	TGTGCCAGTAGTATGAGAGGAGCGAGCAATCAGCCCCAGCATTTT
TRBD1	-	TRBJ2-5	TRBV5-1	CASSGGTGGETQYF	TGCGCCAGCAGCGGCGGGACAGGGGGAGAGACCCAGTACTTC
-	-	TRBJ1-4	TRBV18	CASSPRGKTNEKLFF	TGTGCCAGCTCACCACGAGGGAAGACTAATGAAAAACTGTTTTTT
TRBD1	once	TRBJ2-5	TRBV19	CASSHTGGHETQYF	TGTGCCAGTAGCCACACAGGGGGCCACGAGACCCAGTACTTC
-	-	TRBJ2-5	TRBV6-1	CASSEQTETQYF	TGTGCCAGCAGTGAACAAACCGAGACCCAGTACTTC
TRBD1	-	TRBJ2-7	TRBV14	CASSQLDRGFEQYF	TGTGCCAGCAGCCAACTGGACAGGGGGTTCGAGCAGTACTTC
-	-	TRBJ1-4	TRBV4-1	CASSQLGTSGGFEKLFF	TGCGCCAGCAGCCAACTTGGGACTAGTGGAGGGTTTGAAAAACTGTTTTTT
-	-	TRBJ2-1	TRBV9	CASSVATTTNEQFF	TGTGCCAGCAGCGTAGCTACGACAACCAATGAGCAGTTCTTC
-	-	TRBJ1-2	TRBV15	CATSLRSSYGYTF	TGTGCCACCAGTTTGAGAAGCAGCTATGGCTACACCTTC
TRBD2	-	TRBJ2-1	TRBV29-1	CSVAGTSIPNEQFF	TGCAGCGTAGCCGGGACTAGCATACCAAATGAGCAGTTCTTC
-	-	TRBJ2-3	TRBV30	CAWGPRGDTQYF	TGTGCCTGGGGGCCGAGGGGAGATACGCAGTATTTT
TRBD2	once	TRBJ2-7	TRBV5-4	CASSKTSGVNEQYF	TGTGCCAGCAGTAAGACTAGCGGGGTTAACGAGCAGTACTTC
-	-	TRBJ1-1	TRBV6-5	CASSRSGQGYTEAFF	TGTGCCAGCAGCCGGTCAGGGCAGGGCTACACTGAAGCTTTCTTT
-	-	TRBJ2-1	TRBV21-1	CASSNQRTGTSCEQFF	TGTGCCAGCAGCAATCAACGGACAGGGACAAGTTGTGAGCAGTTCTTC
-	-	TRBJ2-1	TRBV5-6	CASSLGQISYNEQFF	TGTGCCAGCAGCTTGGGCCAGATCTCCTACAATGAGCAGTTCTTC
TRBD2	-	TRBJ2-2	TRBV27	CASIRLAGAPGELFF	TGTGCCAGCATTCGGCTAGCGGGAGCCCCCGGGGAGCTGTTTTTT
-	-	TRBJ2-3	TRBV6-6	CASSYSGGQPTDTQYF	TGTGCCAGCAGTTACTCGGGGGGACAGCCCACAGATACGCAGTATTTT
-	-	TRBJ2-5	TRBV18	CASSPTVGTQETQYF	TGTGCCAGCTCACCGACAGTGGGGACCCAAGAGACCCAGTACTTC
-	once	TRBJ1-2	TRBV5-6	CASSSAGTVTTF	TGTGCCAGCAGTTCGGCCGGTACAGTTACCACCTTC
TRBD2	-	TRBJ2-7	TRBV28	CASSGTLAGAYEQYF	TGTGCCAGCAGTGGGACACTAGCGGGGGCCTACGAGCAGTACTTC
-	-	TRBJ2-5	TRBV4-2	CASSRGGGDPNQETQYF	TGTGCCAGCAGCCGAGGGGGTGGCGATCCGAACCAAGAGACCCAGTACTTC
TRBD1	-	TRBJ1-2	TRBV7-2	CASSPRGQVYGYTF	TGTGCCAGCAGTCCTCGGGGACAGGTCTATGGCTACACCTTC